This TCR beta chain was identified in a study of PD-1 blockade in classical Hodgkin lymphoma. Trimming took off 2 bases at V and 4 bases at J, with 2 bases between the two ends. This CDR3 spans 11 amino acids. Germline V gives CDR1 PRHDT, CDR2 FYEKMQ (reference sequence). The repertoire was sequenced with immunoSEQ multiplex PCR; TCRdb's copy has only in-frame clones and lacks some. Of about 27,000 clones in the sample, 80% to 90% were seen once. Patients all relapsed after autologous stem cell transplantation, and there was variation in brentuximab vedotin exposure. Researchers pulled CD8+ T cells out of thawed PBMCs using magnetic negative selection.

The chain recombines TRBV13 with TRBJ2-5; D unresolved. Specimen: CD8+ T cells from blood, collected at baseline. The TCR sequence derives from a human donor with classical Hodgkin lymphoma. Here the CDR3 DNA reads TGTGCCAGCAGCTTACGAGAGACCCAGTACTTC. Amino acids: CASSLRETQYF.